This T cell receptor beta chain was documented in a study of T cell repertoires in cytomegalovirus infection. The study's findings and limits: Cumulative public TCR beta family frequency identified carriers of CMV plus the relevant HLA.

Between the trimmed V and J ends, which lost 6 bases and 5 bases, there was a span of 17 bases. CDR3 size: 14 residues. TCRdb independently ran MiXCR on the reads; one entry per CDR3 protein. The sample shows hundreds of thousands of distinct CDR3 sequences, about two fifths of them seen only once. About this clonotype: Its target is not known.

The gene calls are TRBV12-3 or TRBV12-4 and TRBJ2-7, with a tentative D call TRBD2 (5 bases). The sequence was obtained from a human donor in good health (CMV status not recorded). Some clones in this sample may be carry-over from other donors' samples. The specimen comprised cultured PBMCs, sampled from culture after CMV antigen stimulation. CDR3 in amino acids: CASRSGGLAHEQYF. For the CDR3, the DNA is TGTGCCAGCAGATCGGGTGGGCTAGCCCACGAGCAGTACTTC.